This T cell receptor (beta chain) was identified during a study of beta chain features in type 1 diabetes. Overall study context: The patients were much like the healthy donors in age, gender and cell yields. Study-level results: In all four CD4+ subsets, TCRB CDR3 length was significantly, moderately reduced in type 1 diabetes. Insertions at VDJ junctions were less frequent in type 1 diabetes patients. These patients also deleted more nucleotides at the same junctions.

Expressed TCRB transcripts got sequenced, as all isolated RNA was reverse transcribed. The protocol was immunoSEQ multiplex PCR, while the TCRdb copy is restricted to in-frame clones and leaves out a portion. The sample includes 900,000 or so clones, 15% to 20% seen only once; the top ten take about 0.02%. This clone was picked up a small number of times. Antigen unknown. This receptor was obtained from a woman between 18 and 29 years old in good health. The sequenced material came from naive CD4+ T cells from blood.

CDR3 coding DNA: TGTGCCAGCAGCCCAAGGGTGAACGAGCAGTACTTC. As protein: CASSPRVNEQYF. This chain connects TRBV6-6 to TRBJ2-7, with D hard to call. Trimming stripped 6 bases from V and 5 bases from J, with 11 bases between. CDR3 size: 12 residues. The germline CDR1 and CDR2 sequences are MNHNY and SVGAGI (reference sequence).